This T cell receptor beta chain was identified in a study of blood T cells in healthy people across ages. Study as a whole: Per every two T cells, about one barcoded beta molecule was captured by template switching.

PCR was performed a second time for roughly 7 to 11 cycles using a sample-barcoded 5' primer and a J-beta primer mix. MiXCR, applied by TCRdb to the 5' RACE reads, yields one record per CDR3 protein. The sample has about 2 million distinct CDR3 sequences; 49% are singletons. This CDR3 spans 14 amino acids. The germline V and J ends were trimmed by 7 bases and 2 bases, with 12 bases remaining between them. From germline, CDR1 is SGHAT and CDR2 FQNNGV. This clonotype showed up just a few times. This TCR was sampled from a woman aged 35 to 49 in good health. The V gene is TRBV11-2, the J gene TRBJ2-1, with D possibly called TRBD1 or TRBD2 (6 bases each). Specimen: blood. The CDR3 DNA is TGTGCCAGCATGAAGGGGGGTGCCTACAATGAGCAGTTCTTC. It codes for CASMKGGAYNEQFF.